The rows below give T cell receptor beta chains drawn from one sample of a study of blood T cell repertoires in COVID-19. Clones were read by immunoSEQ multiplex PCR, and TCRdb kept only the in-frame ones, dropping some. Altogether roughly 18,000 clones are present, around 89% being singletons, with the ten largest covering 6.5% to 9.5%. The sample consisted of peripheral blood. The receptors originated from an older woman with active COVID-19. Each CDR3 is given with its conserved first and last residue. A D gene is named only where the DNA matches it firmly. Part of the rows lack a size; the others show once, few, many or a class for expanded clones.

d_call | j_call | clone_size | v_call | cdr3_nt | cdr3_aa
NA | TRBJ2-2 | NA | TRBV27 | TGTGCCAGCAGTTTGGGCAGGGGAAAAAACACCGGGGAGCTGTTTTTT | CASSLGRGKNTGELFF
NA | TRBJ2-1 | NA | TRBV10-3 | TGTGCCATCACAAGGGGGATCCAGCAGTTCTTC | CAITRGIQQFF
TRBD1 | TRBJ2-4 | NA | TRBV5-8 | TGTGCCAGCAGCTACAGGACAGGTATAGCCAAAAACATTCAGTACTTC | CASSYRTGIAKNIQYF
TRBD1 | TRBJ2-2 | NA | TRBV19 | TGTGCCAGTAGTAATGCCCGACGTTGGGGGACAGGCAACACCGGGGAGCTGTTTTTT | CASSNARRWGTGNTGELFF
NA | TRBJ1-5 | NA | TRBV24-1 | TGTGCCACCAGTGCTGAGAATAGCAATCAGCCCCAGCATTTT | CATSAENSNQPQHF
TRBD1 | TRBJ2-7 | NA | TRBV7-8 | TGTGCCAGCAGCCCTTGGACAGGGGGGGGATTGGACGAGCAGTACTTC | CASSPWTGGGLDEQYF
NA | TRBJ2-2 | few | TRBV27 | TGTGCCAGCAGTTCGGGCGTCGGGGGCGGGGAGCTGTTTTTT | CASSSGVGGGELFF
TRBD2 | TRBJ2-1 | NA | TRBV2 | TGTGCCAGCAGGGATAGCGGGGGCTCCTACAATGAGCAGTTCTTC | CASRDSGGSYNEQFF
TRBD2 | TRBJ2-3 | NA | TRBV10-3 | TGTGCCATCAGTGGGACTAGCGGGGGGGCGGATACGCAGTATTTT | CAISGTSGGADTQYF
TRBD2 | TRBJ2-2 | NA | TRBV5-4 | TGTCCCCGCACAAACGGGGGGGGTACCGGGGAGCTGTTTTTT | CPRTNGGGTGELFF
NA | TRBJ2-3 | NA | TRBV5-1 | TGCGCCAGCAGCTTGTCGACAGATACGCAGTATTTT | CASSLSTDTQYF
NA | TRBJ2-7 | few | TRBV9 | TGTGCCAGCAGCGTAGTGAGGGCCACCTACGAGCAGTACTTC | CASSVVRATYEQYF
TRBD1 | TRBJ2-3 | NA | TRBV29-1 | TGCAGCGTTGATCGGCAGGGGGCTAATACGCAGTATTTT | CSVDRQGANTQYF
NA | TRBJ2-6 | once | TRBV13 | TGTGCCAGCAGCTTGGCACTAGGGTGGAGCTCTGGGGCCAACGTCCTGACTTTC | CASSLALGWSSGANVLTF
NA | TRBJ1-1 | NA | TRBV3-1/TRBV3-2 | TGTGCCAGCAGCCCTCCGGGACTAGCTTCGGTGAACACTGAAGCTTTCTTT | CASSPPGLASVNTEAFF
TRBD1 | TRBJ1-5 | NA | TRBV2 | TGTGCCAGCAGGTACGGGACAGGGGGCAATCAGCCCCAGCATTTT | CASRYGTGGNQPQHF
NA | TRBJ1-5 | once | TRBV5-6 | TGTGCCAGCAGCTTGGGGGCTGTATTTAGCAATCAGCCCCAGCATTTT | CASSLGAVFSNQPQHF
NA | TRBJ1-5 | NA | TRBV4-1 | TGCGCCAGCAGCCAAGAGGTAGGGAGGGAAGGGCCCCAGCATTTT | CASSQEVGREGPQHF
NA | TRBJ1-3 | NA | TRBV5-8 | TGTGCCAGCAGCTTTGGGCAGGGAAACACCATATATTTT | CASSFGQGNTIYF
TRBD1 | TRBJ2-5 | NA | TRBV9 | TGTGCCAGCAGCAGGGCAGGGGGCGCCCAAGAGACCCAGTACTTC | CASSRAGGAQETQYF
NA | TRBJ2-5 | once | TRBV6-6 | TGTGCCAGCAGTTACCTAGAAACAGGGAGGGTAGAGACCCAGTACTTC | CASSYLETGRVETQYF
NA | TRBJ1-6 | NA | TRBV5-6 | TGTGCCAGCAGCCGGGGACTCCCTGGGAGCTCCTATAATTCACCCCTCCACTTT | CASSRGLPGSSYNSPLHF
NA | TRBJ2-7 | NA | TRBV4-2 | TGTGCCAGCAGCCACGCCGGATATGGGCCGCGGGACGAGCAGTACTTC | CASSHAGYGPRDEQYF
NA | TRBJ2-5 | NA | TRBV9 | TGTGCCAGCAGCCAAGCCTTTAAAGAGACCCAGTACTTC | CASSQAFKETQYF
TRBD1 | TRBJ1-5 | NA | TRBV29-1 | TGCAGCGGAGGAGGGACAGGGTGTCAGGGCAATCAGCCCCAGCATTTT | CSGGGTGCQGNQPQHF
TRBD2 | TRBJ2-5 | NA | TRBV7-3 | TGTGCCAGCAGCTTAAGGGGGGGTACGGAGACCCAGTACTTC | CASSLRGGTETQYF
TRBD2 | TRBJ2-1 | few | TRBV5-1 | TGCGCCAGCAGCATAGGACTAGTCAATGAGCAGTTCTTC | CASSIGLVNEQFF
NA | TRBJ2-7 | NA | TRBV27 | TGTGCCAGCAGTTTCGAAGGGGGTTTCTACGAGCAGTACTTC | CASSFEGGFYEQYF
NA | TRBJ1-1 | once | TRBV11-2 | TGTGCCAGCAGCTTTATGGGTAACAGTCTGAACACTGAAGCTTTCTTT | CASSFMGNSLNTEAFF
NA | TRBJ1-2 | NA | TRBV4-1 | TGCGCCAGCAGCCAAGATCAACTGCCCGGGGGCTACACCTTC | CASSQDQLPGGYTF
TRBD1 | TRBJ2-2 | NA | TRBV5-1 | TGCGCCAGCAGCTTGGGGGACAGGTCGAACACCGGGGAGCTGTTTTTT | CASSLGDRSNTGELFF
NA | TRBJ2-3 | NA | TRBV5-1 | TGCGCCAGCAGCTATGAAACCCCAGGCACAGATACGCAGTATTTT | CASSYETPGTDTQYF
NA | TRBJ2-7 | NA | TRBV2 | TGTGCCAGCAGTGACGATTACAGCTACGAGCAGTACTTC | CASSDDYSYEQYF
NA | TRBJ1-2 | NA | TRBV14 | TGTGCCAGCAGCCAAGTAGGACTTTTTCATGGCTACACCTTC | CASSQVGLFHGYTF
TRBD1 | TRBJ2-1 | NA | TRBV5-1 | TGCGCCAGCAGCTTTGGACTCCGACAGGGCAATGAGCAGTTCTTC | CASSFGLRQGNEQFF
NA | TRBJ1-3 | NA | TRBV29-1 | TGCAGCGTTGAAACAGCAGGGGCCTCTGGAAACACCATATATTTT | CSVETAGASGNTIYF
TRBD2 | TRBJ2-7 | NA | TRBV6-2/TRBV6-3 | TGTGCCAGCAGTTTCACCTTCGGGCGGGGGGAGCAGAAGAACGAGCAGTACTTC | CASSFTFGRGEQKNEQYF
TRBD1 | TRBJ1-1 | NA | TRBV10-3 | TGTGCCATCAGTGAACCAGGACAGGCCCAAGAAGCTTTCTTT | CAISEPGQAQEAFF
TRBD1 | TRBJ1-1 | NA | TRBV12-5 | TGTGCTAGTGGTTTGCCTCAGGGGGCCGGGTACACTGAAGCTTTCTTT | CASGLPQGAGYTEAFF
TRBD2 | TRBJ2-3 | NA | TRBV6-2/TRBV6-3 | TGTGCCAGCAGTTACTCGACTAGCGGGGCAGATACGCAGTATTTT | CASSYSTSGADTQYF
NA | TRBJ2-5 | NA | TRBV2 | TGTGCCAGCAGTGAAGCCAGGGTTGAGACCCAGTACTTC | CASSEARVETQYF
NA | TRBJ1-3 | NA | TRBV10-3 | TGTGCCATCGGGGACGGGACACAAGGCCACTCTGGAAACACCATATATTTT | CAIGDGTQGHSGNTIYF
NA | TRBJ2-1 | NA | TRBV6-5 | TGTGCCAGCAGTCACCCAAACAACAATGAGCAGTTCTTC | CASSHPNNNEQFF
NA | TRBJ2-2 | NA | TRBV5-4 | TGTGCCAGCAGCTTGGCAGACCTACCCGGAGGAGCCGGGGAGCTGTTTTTT | CASSLADLPGGAGELFF
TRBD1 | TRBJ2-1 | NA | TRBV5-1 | TGCGCCAGCAAGGGACAGGGTTACAATGAGCAGTTCTTC | CASKGQGYNEQFF
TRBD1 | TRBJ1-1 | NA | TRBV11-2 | TGTGCCAGCAGCAACCGACAGGGCCCCCCATCTGAAGCTTTCTTT | CASSNRQGPPSEAFF